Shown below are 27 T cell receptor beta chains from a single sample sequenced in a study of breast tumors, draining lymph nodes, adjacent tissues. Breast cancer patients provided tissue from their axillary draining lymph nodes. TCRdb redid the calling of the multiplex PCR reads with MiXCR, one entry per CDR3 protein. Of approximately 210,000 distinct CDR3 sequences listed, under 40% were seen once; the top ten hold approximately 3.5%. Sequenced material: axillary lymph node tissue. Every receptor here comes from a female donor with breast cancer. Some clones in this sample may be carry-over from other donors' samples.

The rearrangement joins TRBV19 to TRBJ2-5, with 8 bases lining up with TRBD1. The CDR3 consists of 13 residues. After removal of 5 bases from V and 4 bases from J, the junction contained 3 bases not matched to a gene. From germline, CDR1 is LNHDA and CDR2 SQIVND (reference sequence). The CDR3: CASSDGQGETQYF. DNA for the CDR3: TGTGCCAGTAGTGACGGACAGGGAGAGACCCAGTACTTC.

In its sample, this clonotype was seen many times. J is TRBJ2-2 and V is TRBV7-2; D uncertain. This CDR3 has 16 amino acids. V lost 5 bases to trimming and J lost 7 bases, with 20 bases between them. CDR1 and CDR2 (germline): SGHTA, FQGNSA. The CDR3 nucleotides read TGTGCCAGCAGCCGGGTCACCCCGAAATGGATCGGGGAGCTGTTTTTT. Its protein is CASSRVTPKWIGELFF.

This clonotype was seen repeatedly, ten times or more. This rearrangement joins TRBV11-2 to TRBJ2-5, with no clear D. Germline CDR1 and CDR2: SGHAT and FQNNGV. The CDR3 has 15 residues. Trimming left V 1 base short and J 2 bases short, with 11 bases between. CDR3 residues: CASSLGPGAQETQYF. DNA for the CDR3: TGTGCCAGCAGCTTAGGGCCCGGAGCACAAGAGACCCAGTACTTC.

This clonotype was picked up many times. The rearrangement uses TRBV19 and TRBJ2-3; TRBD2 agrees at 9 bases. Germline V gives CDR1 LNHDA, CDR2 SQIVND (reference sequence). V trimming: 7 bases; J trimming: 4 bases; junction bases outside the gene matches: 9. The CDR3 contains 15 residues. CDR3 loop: CASTDSGRIADTQYF. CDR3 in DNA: TGTGCCAGTACTGATAGCGGGAGAATCGCAGATACGCAGTATTTT.

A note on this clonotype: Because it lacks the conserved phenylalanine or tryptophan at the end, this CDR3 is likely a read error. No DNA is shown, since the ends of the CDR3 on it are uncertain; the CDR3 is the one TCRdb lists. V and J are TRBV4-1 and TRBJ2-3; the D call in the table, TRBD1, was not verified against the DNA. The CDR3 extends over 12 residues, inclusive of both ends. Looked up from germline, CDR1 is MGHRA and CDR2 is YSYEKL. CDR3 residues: CASSQPGQGFNY.

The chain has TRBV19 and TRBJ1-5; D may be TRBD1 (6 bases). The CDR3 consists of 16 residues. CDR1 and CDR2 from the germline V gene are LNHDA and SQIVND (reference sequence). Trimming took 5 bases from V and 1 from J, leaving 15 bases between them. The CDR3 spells CASSPRTAGSNQPQHF. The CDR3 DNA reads TGTGCCAGTAGTCCTCGGACAGCGGGGAGCAATCAGCCCCAGCATTTT.

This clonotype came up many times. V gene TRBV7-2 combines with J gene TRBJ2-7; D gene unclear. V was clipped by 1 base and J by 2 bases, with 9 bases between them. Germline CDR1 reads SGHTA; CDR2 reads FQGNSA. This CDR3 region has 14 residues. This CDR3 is CASSLGSLPYEQYF. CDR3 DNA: TGTGCCAGCAGCTTAGGCAGCCTCCCCTACGAGCAGTACTTC.

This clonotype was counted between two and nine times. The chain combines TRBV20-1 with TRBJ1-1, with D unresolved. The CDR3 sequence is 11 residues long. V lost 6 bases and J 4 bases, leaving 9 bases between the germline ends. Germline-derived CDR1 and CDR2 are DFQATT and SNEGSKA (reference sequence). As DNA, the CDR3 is TGCAGTGCCACATTTGGCACTGAAGCTTTCTTT. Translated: CSATFGTEAFF.

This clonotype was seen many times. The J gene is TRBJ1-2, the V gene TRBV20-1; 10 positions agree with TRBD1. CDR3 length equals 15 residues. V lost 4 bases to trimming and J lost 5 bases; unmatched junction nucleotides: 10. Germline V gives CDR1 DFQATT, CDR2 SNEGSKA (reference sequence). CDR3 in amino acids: CSATRDRGEFYGYTF. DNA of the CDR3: TGCAGTGCTACCCGGGACAGGGGAGAATTTTATGGCTACACCTTC.

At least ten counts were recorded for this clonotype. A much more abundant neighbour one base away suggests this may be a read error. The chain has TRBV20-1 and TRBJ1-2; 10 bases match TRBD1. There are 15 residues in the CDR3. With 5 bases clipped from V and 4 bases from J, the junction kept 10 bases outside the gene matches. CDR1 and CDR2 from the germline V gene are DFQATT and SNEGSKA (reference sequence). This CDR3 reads CSAQVDRGLAYGYTF. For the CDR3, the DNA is TGCAGTGCTCAAGTTGACAGGGGGCTTGCCTATGGCTACACCTTC.

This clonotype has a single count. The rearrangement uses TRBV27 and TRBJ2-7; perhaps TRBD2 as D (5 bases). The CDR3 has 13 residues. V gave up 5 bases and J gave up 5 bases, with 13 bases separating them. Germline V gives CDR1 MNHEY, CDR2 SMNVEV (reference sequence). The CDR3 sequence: CASSRYEGNEQYF. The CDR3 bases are TGTGCCAGCAGTCGGTACGAGGGAAACGAGCAGTACTTC.

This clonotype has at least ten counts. The CDR3 nucleotides are TGTGCCAGCAAAGGACAGGGCGGGGAGACCCAGTACTTC. It specifies CASKGQGGETQYF. The rearrangement links TRBV2 to TRBJ2-5; 8 bases line up with TRBD1. J was trimmed by 5 bases and V by 7 bases; bases with no gene match: 6. This CDR3 is built from 13 residues. The germline gives CDR1 SNHLY, CDR2 FYNNEI.

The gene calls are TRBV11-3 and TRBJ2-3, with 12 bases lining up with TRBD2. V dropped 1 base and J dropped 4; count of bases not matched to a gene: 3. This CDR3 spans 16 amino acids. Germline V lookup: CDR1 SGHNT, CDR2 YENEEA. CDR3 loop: CASSLGTSGRSDTQYF. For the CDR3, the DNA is TGTGCCAGCAGCTTAGGAACTAGCGGGAGGTCAGATACGCAGTATTTT.

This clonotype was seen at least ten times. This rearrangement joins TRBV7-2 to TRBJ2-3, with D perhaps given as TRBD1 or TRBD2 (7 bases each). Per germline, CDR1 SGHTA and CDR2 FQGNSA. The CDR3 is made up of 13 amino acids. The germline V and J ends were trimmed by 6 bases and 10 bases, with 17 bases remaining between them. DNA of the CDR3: TGTGCCAGCAGTTTCCAGGGGGGGCTCCCGCAGTATTTT. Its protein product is CASSFQGGLPQYF.

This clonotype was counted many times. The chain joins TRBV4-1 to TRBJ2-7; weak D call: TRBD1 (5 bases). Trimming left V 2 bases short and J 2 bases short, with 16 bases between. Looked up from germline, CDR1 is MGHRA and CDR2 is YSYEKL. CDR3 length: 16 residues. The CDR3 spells CASSQSRTGDTYEQYF. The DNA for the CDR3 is TGCGCCAGCAGCCAATCCCGTACAGGCGACACCTACGAGCAGTACTTC.

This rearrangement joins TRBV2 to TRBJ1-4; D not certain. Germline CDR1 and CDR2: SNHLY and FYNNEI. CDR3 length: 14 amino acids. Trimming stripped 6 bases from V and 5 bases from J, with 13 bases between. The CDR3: CASRRGIGNEKLFF. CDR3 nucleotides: TGTGCCAGCAGACGCGGGATAGGCAATGAAAAACTGTTTTTT.

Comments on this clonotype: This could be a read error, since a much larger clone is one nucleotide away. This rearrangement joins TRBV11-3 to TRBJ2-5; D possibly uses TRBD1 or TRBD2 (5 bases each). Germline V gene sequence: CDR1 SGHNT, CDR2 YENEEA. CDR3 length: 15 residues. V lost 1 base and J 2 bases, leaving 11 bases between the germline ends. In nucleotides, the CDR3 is TGTGCCAGCAGCTTAGGTCGAGGGGTACAAGAGACCCAGTACTTC. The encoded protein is CASSLGRGVQETQYF.

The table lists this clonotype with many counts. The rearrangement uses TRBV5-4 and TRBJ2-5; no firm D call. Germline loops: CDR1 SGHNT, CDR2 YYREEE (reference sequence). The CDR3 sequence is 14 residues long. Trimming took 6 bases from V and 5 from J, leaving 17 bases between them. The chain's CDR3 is CASIPNGMSETQYF. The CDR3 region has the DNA TGTGCCAGCATCCCGAATGGGATGAGTGAGACCCAGTACTTC.

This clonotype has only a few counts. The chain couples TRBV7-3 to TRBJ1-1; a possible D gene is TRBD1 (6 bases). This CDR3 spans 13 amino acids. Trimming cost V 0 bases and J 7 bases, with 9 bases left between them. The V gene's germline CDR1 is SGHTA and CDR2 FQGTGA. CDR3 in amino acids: CASSLTTDSEAFF. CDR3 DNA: TGTGCCAGCAGCTTAACTACGGACAGTGAAGCTTTCTTT. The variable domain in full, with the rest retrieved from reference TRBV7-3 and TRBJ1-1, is GAGVSQTPSNKVTEKGKYVELRCDPISGHTALYWYRQSLGQGPEFLIYFQGTGAADDSGLPNDRFFAVRPEGSVSTLKIQRTERGDSAVYLCASSLTTDSEAFFGQGTRLTVV.

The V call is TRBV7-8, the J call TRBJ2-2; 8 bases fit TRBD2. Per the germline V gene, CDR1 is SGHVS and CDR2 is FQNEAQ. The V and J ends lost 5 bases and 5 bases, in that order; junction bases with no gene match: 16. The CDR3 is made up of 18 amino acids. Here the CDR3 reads CASSPRTSSSLRTGELFF. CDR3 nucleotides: TGTGCCAGCAGCCCCCGGACTAGCAGCTCCCTAAGGACCGGGGAGCTGTTTTTT.

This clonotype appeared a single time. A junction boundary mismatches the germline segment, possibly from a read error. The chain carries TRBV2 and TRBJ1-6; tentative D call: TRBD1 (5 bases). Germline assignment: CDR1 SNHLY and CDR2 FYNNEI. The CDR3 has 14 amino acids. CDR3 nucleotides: TGTGCCAGCAGTGATAGGGGCGGGTATTCCCCCCTCCACTTT. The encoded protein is CASSDRGGYSPLHF.

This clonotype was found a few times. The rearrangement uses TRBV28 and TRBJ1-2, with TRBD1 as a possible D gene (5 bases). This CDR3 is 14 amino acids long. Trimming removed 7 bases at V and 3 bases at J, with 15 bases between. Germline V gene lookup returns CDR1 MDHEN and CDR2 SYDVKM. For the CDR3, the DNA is TGTGCCAGCACTTCCAGAGGGGCCCACTATGGCTACACCTTC. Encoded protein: CASTSRGAHYGYTF.

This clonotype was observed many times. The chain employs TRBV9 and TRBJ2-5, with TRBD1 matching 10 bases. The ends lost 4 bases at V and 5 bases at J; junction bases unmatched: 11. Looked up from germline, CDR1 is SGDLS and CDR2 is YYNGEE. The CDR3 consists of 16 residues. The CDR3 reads CASSPGTGVVQETQYF. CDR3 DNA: TGTGCCAGCAGCCCCGGGACAGGGGTTGTACAGGAGACCCAGTACTTC.

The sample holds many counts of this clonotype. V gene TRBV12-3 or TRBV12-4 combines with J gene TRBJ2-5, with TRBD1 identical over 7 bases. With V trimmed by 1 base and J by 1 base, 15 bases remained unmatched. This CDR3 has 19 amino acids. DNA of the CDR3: TGTGCCAGCAGTTTAGTTTCTTGGGGACAGCCTCCTCCCCAAGAGACCCAGTACTTC. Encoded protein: CASSLVSWGQPPPQETQYF.

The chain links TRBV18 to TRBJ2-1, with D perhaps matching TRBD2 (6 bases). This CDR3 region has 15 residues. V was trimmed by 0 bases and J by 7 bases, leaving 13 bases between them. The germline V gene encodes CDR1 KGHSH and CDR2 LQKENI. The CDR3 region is CASSPPSGLGNEQFF. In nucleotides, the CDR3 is TGTGCCAGCTCACCACCCAGCGGGCTCGGTAATGAGCAGTTCTTC.

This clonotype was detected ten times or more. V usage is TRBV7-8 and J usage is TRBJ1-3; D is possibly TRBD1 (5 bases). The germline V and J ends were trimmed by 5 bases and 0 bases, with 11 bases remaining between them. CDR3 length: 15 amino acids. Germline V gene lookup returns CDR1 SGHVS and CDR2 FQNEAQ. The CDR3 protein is CASSQQVFSGNTIYF. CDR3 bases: TGTGCCAGCAGCCAACAGGTTTTCTCTGGAAACACCATATATTTT. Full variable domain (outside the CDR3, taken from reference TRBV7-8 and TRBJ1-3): GAGVSQSPRYKVAKRGQDVALRCDPISGHVSLFWYQQALGQGPEFLTYFQNEAQLDKSGLPSDRFFAERPEGSVSTLKIQRTQQEDSAVYLCASSQQVFSGNTIYFGEGSWLTVV.

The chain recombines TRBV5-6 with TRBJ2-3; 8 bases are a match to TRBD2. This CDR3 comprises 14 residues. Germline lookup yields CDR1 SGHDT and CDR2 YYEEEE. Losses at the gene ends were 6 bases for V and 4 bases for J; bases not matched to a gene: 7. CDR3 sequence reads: CASIPGREADTQYF. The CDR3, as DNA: TGTGCCAGCATCCCCGGGAGGGAAGCAGATACGCAGTATTTT.